The source of this TCR beta chain is a study of blood T cell repertoires in COVID-19. Looking at the study overall: The United States, Italy and Spain supplied acute and convalescent COVID-19 samples. Nucleic acid was either cDNA or gDNA, and it came from T cells, B-cell-depleted T cells, or PBMCs.

Followed over time, Seattle patients had been enrolled while infection was active. Authors' analysis steps: Nucleated cell counts were estimated from reference gene primer amplification. The assay was immunoSEQ multiplex PCR, and TCRdb's table has in-frame clones only and misses some. The DNA was the basis for D and trimming; V, J and clone size are from that table. The sample gives 400,000 to 450,000 clones, 85% to 90% of which show up once; roughly 0.84% is in the top ten. Germline V gives CDR1 LGHNA, CDR2 YNFKEQ. Trimming removed 1 base from V and 2 bases from J, with 12 bases in between. The CDR3 is made up of 15 amino acids.

The sequence was collected from a man aged 18 to 29 with COVID-19, enrolled during active disease. The material sequenced was peripheral blood. This chain joins TRBV4-2 and TRBJ2-7; D gene uncertain. The CDR3 here is CASSQGLILTYEQYF. CDR3 in DNA: TGTGCCAGCAGCCAAGGACTTATCCTTACCTACGAGCAGTACTTC.